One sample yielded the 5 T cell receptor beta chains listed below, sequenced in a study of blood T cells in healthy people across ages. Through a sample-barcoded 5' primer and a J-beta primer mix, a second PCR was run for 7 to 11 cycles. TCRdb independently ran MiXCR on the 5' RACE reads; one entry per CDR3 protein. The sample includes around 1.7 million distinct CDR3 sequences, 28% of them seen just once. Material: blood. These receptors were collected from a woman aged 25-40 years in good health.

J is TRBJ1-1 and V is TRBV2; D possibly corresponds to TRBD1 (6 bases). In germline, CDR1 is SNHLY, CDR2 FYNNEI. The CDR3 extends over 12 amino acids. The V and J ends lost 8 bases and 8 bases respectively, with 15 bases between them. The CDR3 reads CASDIGGLEAFF. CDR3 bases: TGTGCCAGCGATATAGGGGGTCTAGAAGCTTTCTTT.

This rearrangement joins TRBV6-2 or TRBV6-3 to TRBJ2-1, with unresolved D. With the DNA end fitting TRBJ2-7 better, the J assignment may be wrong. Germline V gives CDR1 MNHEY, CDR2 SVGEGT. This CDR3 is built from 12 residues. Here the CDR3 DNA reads TGTGCCAGCAGTTACTTTTACAATGAGCAGTACTTC. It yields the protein CASSYFYNEQYF.

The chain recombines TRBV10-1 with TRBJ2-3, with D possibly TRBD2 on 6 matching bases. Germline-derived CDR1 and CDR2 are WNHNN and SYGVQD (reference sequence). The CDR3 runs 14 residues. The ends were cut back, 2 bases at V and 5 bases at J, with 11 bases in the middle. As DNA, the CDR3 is TGCGCCAGCAGTGAGAGCGGGCGGGGAGATACGCAGTATTTT. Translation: CASSESGRGDTQYF.

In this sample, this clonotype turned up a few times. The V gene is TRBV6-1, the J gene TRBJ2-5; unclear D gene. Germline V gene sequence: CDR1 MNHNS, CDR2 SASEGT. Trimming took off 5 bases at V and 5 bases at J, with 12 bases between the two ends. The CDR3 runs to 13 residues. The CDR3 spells CASSTRIRETQYF. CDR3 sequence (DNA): TGTGCCAGCAGTACCCGCATACGGGAGACCCAGTACTTC.

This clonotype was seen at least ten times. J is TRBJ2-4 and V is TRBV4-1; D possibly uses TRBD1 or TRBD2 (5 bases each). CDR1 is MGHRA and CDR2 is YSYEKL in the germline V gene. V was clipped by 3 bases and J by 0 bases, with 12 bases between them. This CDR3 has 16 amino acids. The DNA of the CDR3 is TGCGCCAGCAGCCATTCGGGGACCCTAGCCAAAAACATTCAGTACTTC. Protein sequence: CASSHSGTLAKNIQYF.